The TCR beta chain described here comes from a study of PD-1 blockade in classical Hodgkin lymphoma. This clone was counted between two and nine times. Antigen specificity is unknown. Some clones are missing from TCRdb's copy, which holds only in-frame ones; the method was immunoSEQ multiplex PCR. In the table there are about 16,000 clones, about 83% of which are singletons. The germline V gene encodes CDR1 SGHRS and CDR2 YFSETQ. With 6 bases clipped from V and 0 bases from J, the junction kept 5 bases outside the gene matches. This CDR3 contains 15 residues. Findings and caveats of the study: Reported findings placed baseline TCR diversity lower in newly diagnosed patients (compared with healthy donors).

Noted time point: newly diagnosed, previously untreated cHL patient sample. It was PBMCs in newly diagnosed, untreated classical Hodgkin lymphoma that served as comparison. The chain couples TRBV5-1 to TRBJ2-3; 9 bases are shared with TRBD1. This receptor was taken from a human donor with classical Hodgkin lymphoma. The sample comprised peripheral blood mononuclear cells (PBMCs). For the CDR3, the DNA is TGCGCCAGCAAAAGGACAGGGGAAAGCACAGATACGCAGTATTTT. Amino acids: CASKRTGESTDTQYF.